This TCR beta chain came from a study of blood T cell repertoires in COVID-19. Turning to the study itself: There were acute and convalescent COVID-19 samples, and they came from the United States, Italy and Spain. Nucleic acid was either cDNA or gDNA, and it came from T cells, B-cell-depleted T cells, or PBMCs.

Per the original data handling: Quantification of nucleated cells was approximated via reference gene primer amplification. Only in-frame clones appear in the TCRdb table, and some are missing; sequencing was by immunoSEQ multiplex PCR. Clone size and the V and J calls come from that table; the DNA yielded D and trimming. The profile covers approximately 140,000 clones, with under 85% appearing a single time and roughly 10% taken by the ten largest. CDR1 and CDR2 (germline): MNHEY, SVGAGI. V trimming: 6 bases; J trimming: 4 bases; junction bases outside the gene matches: 5. The CDR3 totals 13 residues.

This clonotype originated in a man in his forties with active or convalescent COVID-19. V and J are TRBV6-5 and TRBJ2-7; 8 bases match TRBD1. The specimen was peripheral blood. CDR3 coding DNA: TGTGCCAGCAGGCTCGGACAGGGATACGAGCAGTACTTC. It is translated as CASRLGQGYEQYF.